What follows are 14 T cell receptor beta chains derived from one specimen sequenced in a study of T cells after yellow fever vaccination. TCRdb re-analysed the 5' RACE reads in MiXCR, keeping a single row per CDR3 protein. The top ten clones hold roughly 17% of a sample with about 580,000 distinct CDR3 sequences, around a sixth of them seen once. The sequencing here drew on PBMCs, taken 5 days after the first yellow fever vaccination. Receptor source: a man between 18 and 35 years old who received the YFV17D yellow fever vaccine.

The rearrangement links TRBV7-2 to TRBJ1-5, with TRBD1 identical over 8 bases. This CDR3 has 14 amino acids. Germline V gene lookup returns CDR1 SGHTA and CDR2 FQGNSA. V shed 5 bases and J 8 bases; nucleotides not matched to a gene: 8. CDR3 sequence (DNA): TGTGCCAGCAGCGCACAGGGGGAATGGGAGCCCCAGCATTTT. Its protein is CASSAQGEWEPQHF.

The chain is built from TRBV6-2 or TRBV6-3 and TRBJ2-5; 7 bases match TRBD2. The junction had 12 bases not matched to a gene; V was cut back by 1 base and J by 4 bases. This CDR3 contains 17 residues. Germline V CDR1 and CDR2: MNHEY, SVGEGT. The CDR3 loop is CASSYFPQTSRGETQYF. CDR3 DNA: TGTGCCAGCAGTTACTTTCCCCAGACTAGCCGTGGAGAGACCCAGTACTTC.

The chain couples TRBV18 to TRBJ1-5, with no clear D. CDR1 KGHSH and CDR2 LQKENI come from the germline V gene. The CDR3 has 14 residues. V was cut by 1 base and J by 0 bases, with 4 bases left in between. CDR3 sequence (DNA): TGTGCCAGCTCACCACTAGATAGCAATCAGCCCCAGCATTTT. Protein: CASSPLDSNQPQHF.

This clonotype was found a few times. The chain combines TRBV12-3 or TRBV12-4 with TRBJ2-5, with 9 bases aligning to TRBD2. The CDR3 extends over 15 amino acids. With V trimmed by 3 bases and J by 4 bases, 6 bases remained unmatched. CDR3 residues: CASSFSRGGGETQYF. In nucleotides, the CDR3 is TGTGCCAGCAGTTTCTCGCGGGGGGGCGGAGAGACCCAGTACTTC.

This clonotype turned up a few times. The rearrangement joins TRBV12-3 or TRBV12-4 to TRBJ2-2; unclear D gene. V was pared by 2 bases and J by 8 bases, with 12 bases between. The CDR3 extends over 14 amino acids. CDR3 DNA: TGTGCCAGCAGTTTATTTTTACTTAGGGGGGAGCTGTTTTTT. It specifies CASSLFLLRGELFF.

This chain joins TRBV20-1 and TRBJ2-4, with 8 bases lining up with TRBD2. Germline assignment: CDR1 DFQATT and CDR2 SNEGSKA (reference sequence). The CDR3 has 17 residues. With 3 bases clipped from V and 6 bases from J, the junction kept 16 bases outside the gene matches. The CDR3, as DNA: TGCAGTGCTAGCTCGGTGGCTAGCGGGCGGACGCGAAACATTCAGTACTTC. Translating it yields CSASSVASGRTRNIQYF.

The CDR3 coding sequence is TGCACCAGCAGCCAAGATTGGAGAGGGGATGGAGATACGCAGTATTTT. Residues: CTSSQDWRGDGDTQYF. V usage is TRBV1 and J usage is TRBJ2-3; the table names TRBD1, a call not compared with the DNA. TRBV1 is recorded as a pseudogene. This CDR3 has 16 amino acids.

V and J are TRBV3-1 and TRBJ2-3; D might be TRBD1 or TRBD2, each matching 5 bases. From germline, CDR1 is LGHDT and CDR2 YNNKEL (reference sequence). The ends were cut back, 1 base at V and 4 bases at J, with 15 bases in the middle. The CDR3 is 16 residues long. CDR3 bases: TGTGCCAGCAGCCAAGTTGGTGGGGGATTGTCAGATACGCAGTATTTT. Its protein is CASSQVGGGLSDTQYF.

This clonotype was counted at least ten times. The chain recombines TRBV15 with TRBJ2-3; 8 nucleotides line up with TRBD2. Germline lookup yields CDR1 LNHNV and CDR2 YYDKDF (reference sequence). CDR3 length: 15 residues. After removal of 5 bases from V and 2 bases from J, the junction contained 6 bases not matched to a gene. CDR3 DNA: TGTGCCACCAGCCCCACTAGCGGAAACACAGATACGCAGTATTTT. Protein product: CATSPTSGNTDTQYF.

This chain joins TRBV18 and TRBJ1-1; tentatively, D is TRBD1 (5 bases). The V gene's germline CDR1 is KGHSH and CDR2 LQKENI. The ends were cut back, 5 bases at V and 1 base at J, with 8 bases in the middle. This CDR3 region has 13 residues. In DNA form, the CDR3 reads TGTGCCAGCTCAGGGGGGGAGAACACTGAAGCTTTCTTT. Translation gives CASSGGENTEAFF.

The genes are TRBV4-3 and TRBJ2-2, with TRBD2 as a possible D gene (5 bases). CDR1 and CDR2 (germline): LGHNA, YSLEER. V shed 2 bases and J shed 16 bases, with 26 bases lying between them. The CDR3 totals 16 residues. The CDR3 sequence: CASSQPLGESPGVQFF. DNA of the CDR3: TGCGCCAGCAGCCAACCCCTGGGAGAAAGCCCGGGTGTGCAGTTTTTT.

The chain employs TRBV20-1 and TRBJ1-5; D is undetermined. This CDR3 contains 14 residues. The V and J ends lost 5 bases and 6 bases respectively, with 17 bases between them. Germline CDR1 and CDR2: DFQATT and SNEGSKA (reference sequence). CDR3 sequence reads: CSAAVAELGQPQHF. Here the CDR3 DNA reads TGCAGTGCTGCCGTGGCCGAACTTGGTCAGCCCCAGCATTTT.

The V and J genes are TRBV7-2 and TRBJ2-3; TRBD2 agrees at 11 bases. The CDR3 runs to 17 residues. Germline values: CDR1 SGHTA, CDR2 FQGNSA. The trim removed 0 bases at V and 7 bases at J, leaving 9 bases unmatched. The CDR3 protein is CASSLAGTSGGKNTQYF. CDR3 coding DNA: TGTGCCAGCAGCTTAGCCGGAACTAGCGGGGGTAAGAATACGCAGTATTTT.

The sample holds a few counts of this clonotype. J is TRBJ1-5 and V is TRBV5-3, with D uncertain. TRBV5-3 is annotated as an ORF whose role is uncertain. CDR3 size: 16 residues. V was shortened by 3 bases and J by 0 bases, with 13 bases between the two germline ends. The CDR3 protein is CARSSYSDYSNQPQHF. CDR3 nucleotide sequence: TGTGCCAGAAGCTCCTACTCAGATTATAGCAATCAGCCCCAGCATTTT.